This T cell receptor beta chain originates from a study of ipilimumab plus nivolumab after autologous stem cell transplantation. CDR1 SGHNT and CDR2 YENEEA come from the germline V gene. The CDR3 extends over 13 amino acids. Trimming took off 1 base at V and 5 bases at J, with 9 bases between the two ends. Patients got 3 mg/kg IV nivolumab weeks 1, 4, 7, 10, then biweekly through week 26. The protocol was immunoSEQ multiplex PCR, while the TCRdb copy is restricted to in-frame clones and leaves out a portion. The sample records 17,000 or so clones, more than 65% being singletons. Source: PBMCs, taken in a trial of ipilimumab plus nivolumab as post-transplant consolidation. This TCR was sampled from a male donor with diffuse large B-cell lymphoma. The chain uses TRBV11-3 and TRBJ2-7; TRBD2 is a possible D gene (5 bases). Here the CDR3 reads CASSLAQRDEQYF. CDR3 coding DNA: TGTGCCAGCAGCTTAGCCCAGAGGGACGAGCAGTACTTC. The full variable domain, completed using reference TRBV11-3 and TRBJ2-7, is EAGVVQSPRYKIIEKKQPVAFWCNPISGHNTLYWYLQNLGQGPELLIRYENEEAVDDSQLPKDRFSAERLKGVDSTLKIQPAELGDSAVYLCASSLAQRDEQYFGPGTRLTVT.